What follows is one T cell receptor beta chain and its context. In this sample, this clone turned up a few times. The clone's antigen remains unknown. No much larger clone is present one base from it, and per-base qualities are unavailable. The germline V gene gives CDR1 as SGHTA and CDR2 as FQGNSA. Spanning cysteine to phenylalanine, the CDR3 consists of 13 amino acids. Of the read, only the CDR3 DNA is kept; its 39 bases are in frame from base 1. V sheds 8 bases and J sheds 2 bases, leaving 10 bases between their ends. The label giving this sample's time point can be read as: before anti-PD-1 therapy. For bulk TCRbeta sequencing, genomic DNA was extracted from tumor biopsies or peripheral blood, and input amounts ranged from about 616 ng to 6,500 ng. Every patient had histologically proven advanced or metastatic basal or squamous cell carcinoma and was a poor candidate for surgical resection. Of the roughly 10 patients in the basal cell carcinoma cohort, about 8 underwent bulk tumor TCR sequencing.

The immunoSEQ platform was used for deep TCRbeta sequencing. On the authors' methods: For further analysis, only productive rearrangements were exported out of the immunoSEQ Analyzer. T cell phenotypes were assigned to bulk TCRbeta clonotypes by matching the clonotypes to single-cell RNA+TCR-seq clones with the same TCRbeta sequence. Clone enrichment in tumor was calculated as tumor frequency divided by PBMC frequency from bulk TCR sequencing. TCRs were sorted with GLIPH into specificity groups, meaning clusters of distinct TCRs that share CDR3 motifs and likely recognize common antigens. TCRdb provides this immuneACCESS table in a form limited to in-frame rearrangements. Some clones are lacking; in checked studies, under half of them reflect an unresolved V gene, and why the rest are absent is not known. D and trimming come from the DNA, and the V and J calls and clone size come from that table. For this sample there are about 35,000 clones; just under 80% appear just once. The ten most abundant clones make up 38% of the sample.

The record originates from a study of T cells in tumors after PD-1 blockade (dated 2019 in TCRdb). General notes on the study: Prior checkpoint blockade, systemic immunosuppressant use, and recent radiotherapy or other anti-cancer therapy within 4 weeks were grounds for patient exclusion. An average of 113,528 TCR templates (range about 24,679-270,000) and 35,000 to 45,000 unique clonotypes was obtained for peripheral blood samples. The study performed paired single-cell RNA and TCR sequencing on site-matched tumors from BCC or SCC patients before and after anti-PD-1 therapy. Clinical response was assessed using RECIST version 1.1. Ongoing daily vismodegib 150 mg was also given to a subset of patients during anti-PD-1 treatment. Patients received pembrolizumab 200 mg every 3 weeks or cemiplimab 350 mg every 2 weeks. To compare blood and tumor clonotypes, bulk TCR sequencing was performed on nine to eleven peripheral blood samples from about five patients. Summary of the overall study and its limitations: The source of novel T cell clones was not identified and could include lymphoid organs or rare unexpanded clones within the tumor or its periphery. Around two fifths of tumor TCR clonotypes were detected in blood, and some novel exhausted tumor clones were observed in pre-treatment blood, which was taken as suggesting peripheral recruitment.

This clonotype was obtained from a human donor with basal cell carcinoma. This sample comprised PBMCs, obtained before anti-PD-1 treatment. This chain joins TRBV7-2 to TRBJ2-1, with the D gene possibly TRBD1 or TRBD2, each one fitting 5 bases. In nucleotides, the sequence is TGTGCCAGCGGGACGCAGCCCTACAATGAGCAGTTCTTC. Translated, it reads CASGTQPYNEQFF.